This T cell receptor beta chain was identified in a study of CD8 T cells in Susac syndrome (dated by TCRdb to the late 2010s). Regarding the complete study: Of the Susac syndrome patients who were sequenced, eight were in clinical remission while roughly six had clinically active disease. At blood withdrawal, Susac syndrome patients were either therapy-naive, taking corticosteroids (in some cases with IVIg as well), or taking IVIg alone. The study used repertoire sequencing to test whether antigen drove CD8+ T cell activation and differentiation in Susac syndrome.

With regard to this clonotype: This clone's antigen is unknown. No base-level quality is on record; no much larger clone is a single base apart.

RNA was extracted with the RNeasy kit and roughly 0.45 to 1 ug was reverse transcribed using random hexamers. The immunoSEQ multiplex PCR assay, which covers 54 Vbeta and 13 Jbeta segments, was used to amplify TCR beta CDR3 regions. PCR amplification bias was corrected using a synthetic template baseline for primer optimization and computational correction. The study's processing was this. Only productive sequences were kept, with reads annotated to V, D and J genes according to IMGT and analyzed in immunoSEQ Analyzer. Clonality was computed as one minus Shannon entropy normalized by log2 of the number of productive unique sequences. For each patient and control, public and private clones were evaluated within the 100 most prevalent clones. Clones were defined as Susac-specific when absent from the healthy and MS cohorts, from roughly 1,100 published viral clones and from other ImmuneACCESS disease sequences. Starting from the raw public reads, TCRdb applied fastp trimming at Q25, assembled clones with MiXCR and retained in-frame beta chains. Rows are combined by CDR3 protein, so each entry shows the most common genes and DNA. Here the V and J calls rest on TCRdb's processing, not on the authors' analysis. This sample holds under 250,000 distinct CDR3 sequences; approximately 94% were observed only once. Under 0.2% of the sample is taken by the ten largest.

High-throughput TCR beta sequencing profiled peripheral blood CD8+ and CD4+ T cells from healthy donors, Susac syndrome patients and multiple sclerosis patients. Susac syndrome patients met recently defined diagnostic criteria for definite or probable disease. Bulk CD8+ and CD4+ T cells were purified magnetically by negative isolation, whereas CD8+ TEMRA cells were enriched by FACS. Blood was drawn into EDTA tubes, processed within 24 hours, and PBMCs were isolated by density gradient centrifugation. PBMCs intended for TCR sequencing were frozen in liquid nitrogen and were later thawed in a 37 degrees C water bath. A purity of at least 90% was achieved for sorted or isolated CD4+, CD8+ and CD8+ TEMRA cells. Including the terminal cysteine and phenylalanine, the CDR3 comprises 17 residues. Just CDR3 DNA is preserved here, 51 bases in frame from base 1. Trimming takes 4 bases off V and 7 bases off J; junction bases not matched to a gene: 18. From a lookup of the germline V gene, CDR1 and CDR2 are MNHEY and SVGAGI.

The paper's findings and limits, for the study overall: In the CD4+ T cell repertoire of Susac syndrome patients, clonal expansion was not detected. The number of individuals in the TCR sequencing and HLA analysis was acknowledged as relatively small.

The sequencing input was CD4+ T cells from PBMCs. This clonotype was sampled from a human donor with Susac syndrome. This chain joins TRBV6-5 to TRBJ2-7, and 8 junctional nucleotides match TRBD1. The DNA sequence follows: TGTGCCAGCAGTTTCTTAAAATTCGGGACAGGAGCTAGTGAGCAGTACTTC. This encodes CASSFLKFGTGASEQYF.